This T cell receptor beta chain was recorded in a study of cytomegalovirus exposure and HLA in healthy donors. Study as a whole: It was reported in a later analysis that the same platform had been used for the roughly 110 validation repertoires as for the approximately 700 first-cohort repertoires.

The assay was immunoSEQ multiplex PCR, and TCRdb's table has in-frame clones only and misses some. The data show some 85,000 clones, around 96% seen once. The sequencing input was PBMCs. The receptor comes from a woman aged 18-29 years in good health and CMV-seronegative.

The CDR3 sequence is CASSEGLRDNSPLHF. In nucleotides, the CDR3 is TGTGCCAGCAGCGAGGGCCTTAGAGATAATTCACCCCTCCACTTT. V and J are TRBV5-4 and TRBJ1-6, with D unclear. Per germline, CDR1 SGHNT and CDR2 YYREEE (reference sequence). With 4 bases removed from V and 5 bases from J, the gap between germline ends came to 13 bases. The length of the CDR3 is 15 residues.